A single sample is the source of the 28 T cell receptor beta chains below, sequenced in a study of neurological immune-mediated disorders. Stated time point: longitudinal time-point 1 (baseline). TCRdb re-derived calls from the 5' RACE reads in MiXCR, one entry per CDR3 protein. The sample consists of some 37,000 distinct CDR3 sequences, about 3.3% of them appearing once. Sequencing was done on a sample of PBMCs. These receptors all come from a woman aged 55-69 years with multiple sclerosis.

This clonotype occurred many times. The rearrangement joins TRBV3-1 to TRBJ1-2; D gene unclear. In germline, CDR1 is LGHDT, CDR2 YNNKEL (reference sequence). The V end lost 0 bases, the J end lost 3 bases, and 14 bases lay between the germline ends. The CDR3 is 16 residues long. CDR3 loop: CASSQDRRGRHYGYTF. The CDR3 DNA follows: TGTGCCAGCAGCCAAGATAGGAGAGGGAGACACTATGGCTACACCTTC.

The table lists this clonotype with many counts. The CDR3 region is CASSLEPPVVSGGDQETQYF. The CDR3 nucleotides read TGTGCCAGCAGCTTAGAGCCCCCGGTAGTTAGCGGGGGGGACCAAGAGACCCAGTACTTC. The gene calls are TRBV7-9 and TRBJ2-5, with TRBD2 identical over 11 bases. Germline CDR1 SEHNR, CDR2 FQNEAQ (reference sequence). V shed 1 base and J 0 bases; nucleotides not matched to a gene: 13. This CDR3 comprises 20 residues.

This clonotype was recorded many times. This chain connects TRBV20-1 to TRBJ2-3, with a possible D match to TRBD2 (5 bases). The CDR3 is 12 amino acids. With 1 base removed from V and 5 bases from J, the gap between germline ends came to 7 bases. In germline, CDR1 is DFQATT, CDR2 SNEGSKA (reference sequence). The CDR3 nucleotides are TGCAGTGCTAGAGTCGGAGGAGATACGCAGTATTTT. It specifies CSARVGGDTQYF.

This clonotype was counted ten times or more. The chain couples TRBV2 to TRBJ2-1; no clear D gene. Deletions cut 6 bases from V and 9 bases from J, with 3 bases between. CDR1 SNHLY and CDR2 FYNNEI come from the germline V gene. This CDR3 contains 9 residues. The CDR3 bases are TGTGCCAGCAGCCCTGAGCAGTTCTTC. Its protein is CASSPEQFF. The full variable domain, its missing parts supplied by reference TRBV2 and TRBJ2-1, is EPEVTQTPSHQVTQMGQEVILRCVPISNHLYFYWYRQILGQKVEFLVSFYNNEISEKSEIFDDQFSVERPDGSNFTLKIRSTKLEDSAMYFCASSPEQFFGPGTRLTVL.

In this sample, this clonotype turned up many times. The rearrangement joins TRBV20-1 to TRBJ2-2; TRBD2 matches 12 bases. This CDR3 spans 13 amino acids. Germline assignment: CDR1 DFQATT and CDR2 SNEGSKA (reference sequence). CDR3 sequence reads: CLAGGQGTGELFF. In DNA, the CDR3 is TGCCTAGCGGGGGGGCAGGGCACCGGGGAGCTGTTTTTT.

In its sample, this clonotype was seen many times. V usage is TRBV20-1 and J usage is TRBJ2-2, with 10 bases aligning to TRBD1. The CDR3 extends over 14 amino acids. Germline V gives CDR1 DFQATT, CDR2 SNEGSKA (reference sequence). The V and J ends lost 6 bases and 1 base, in that order; junction bases with no gene match: 2. Here the CDR3 DNA reads TGCAGTGCCAGGACAGGGGGGAACACCGGGGAGCTGTTTTTT. The encoded protein is CSARTGGNTGELFF.

This clonotype appeared many times. The chain uses TRBV11-1 and TRBJ1-1; the D is unclear. Germline V gene lookup returns CDR1 SGHAT and CDR2 FQDESV (reference sequence). The length of the CDR3 is 14 residues. V lost 1 base and J 5 bases, leaving 11 bases between the germline ends. CDR3 residues: CASSLEGLGTEAFF. Written as DNA, the CDR3 is TGTGCCAGCAGCTTAGAGGGCTTGGGAACTGAAGCTTTCTTT. Together with reference TRBV11-1 and TRBJ1-1, the CDR3 gives the full variable domain: EAEVAQSPRYKITEKSQAVAFWCDPISGHATLYWYRQILGQGPELLVQFQDESVVDDSQLPKDRFSAERLKGVDSTLKIQPAELGDSAMYLCASSLEGLGTEAFFGQGTRLTVV.

This clonotype was detected ten times or more. CDR3: CASSAQAGGGGYGYTF. The CDR3 coding sequence is TGCGCCAGCAGCGCCCAAGCAGGGGGCGGAGGCTATGGCTACACCTTC. The chain joins TRBV5-1 to TRBJ1-2; 8 positions agree with TRBD1. The V and J ends lost 4 bases and 4 bases, in that order; junction bases with no gene match: 12. Germline V gene sequence: CDR1 SGHRS, CDR2 YFSETQ. This CDR3 is built from 16 residues.

This clonotype was recorded many times. The chain employs TRBV12-3 or TRBV12-4 and TRBJ2-1, with D perhaps TRBD2 (6 bases). Deletions cut 7 bases from V and 0 bases from J, with 13 bases between. The CDR3 is 15 amino acids. In DNA form, the CDR3 reads TGTGCCAGCATCACTACCGGGAGCTCCTACAATGAGCAGTTCTTC. This translates into CASITTGSSYNEQFF.

This clonotype occurred many times. The chain employs TRBV12-5 and TRBJ1-2; the match to TRBD1 covers 9 bases. Germline values: CDR1 LGHNT, CDR2 FRNRAP. CDR3 length equals 12 residues. Trimming took 9 bases from V and 7 from J; bases not matched to a gene: 6. The CDR3 region is CASDRDRAGYTF. DNA for the CDR3: TGTGCTAGCGACCGGGACAGGGCTGGCTACACCTTC.

On this clonotype: This may arise from a read error, as a much more abundant clone is one base away. CDR3 DNA sequence: TGTGCCAGCAGCCACAAAAGGGGGACTGGGAACACTGAAGCTTTCTTT. Translated: CASSHKRGTGNTEAFF. The gene calls are TRBV3-1 and TRBJ1-1; D is perhaps TRBD1 (6 bases). The CDR3 sequence is 16 residues long. The V end was cut by 3 bases, the J end by 1 base, with 15 bases between. Germline V CDR1 and CDR2: LGHDT, YNNKEL (reference sequence).

This clonotype was picked up many times. V is TRBV20-1 and J is TRBJ2-2, with a tentative D call TRBD1 (6 bases). Looked up from germline, CDR1 is DFQATT and CDR2 is SNEGSKA (reference sequence). This CDR3 region has 13 residues. V shed 3 bases and J shed 5 bases, with 10 bases lying between them. The CDR3 sequence: CSASNRATGELFF. The CDR3 DNA reads as TGCAGTGCTAGTAACAGGGCAACCGGGGAGCTGTTTTTT.

Ten or more counts support this clonotype. The chain joins TRBV7-2 to TRBJ2-7; 9 bases map to TRBD1. The CDR3 sequence is 16 residues long. V was pared by 1 base and J by 3 bases, with 7 bases of the junction left unmatched. Germline V lookup: CDR1 SGHTA, CDR2 FQGNSA. CDR3 coding DNA: TGTGCCAGCAGCTTAGAAGGACAGGGGCTCGACTACGAGCAGTACTTC. This encodes CASSLEGQGLDYEQYF.

This clonotype was detected ten times or more. This rearrangement joins TRBV20-1 to TRBJ2-1; TRBD2 agrees at 9 bases. J lost 8 bases, V lost 6 bases, and 17 bases had no gene match. In germline, CDR1 is DFQATT, CDR2 SNEGSKA (reference sequence). The CDR3 consists of 16 residues. CDR3 protein: CSADPAGGPARDEQFF. The CDR3 DNA sequence: TGCAGTGCCGACCCAGCGGGGGGACCCGCTCGAGATGAGCAGTTCTTC.

There are many counts of this clonotype. The chain carries TRBV20-1 and TRBJ1-5, with 9 bases matching TRBD1. CDR1 is DFQATT, CDR2 SNEGSKA, per germline (reference sequence). Unmatched junction bases numbered 6, after V lost 8 bases and J lost 4 bases. The CDR3 consists of 13 residues. CDR3 in amino acids: CSTGTGRNQPQHF. The CDR3 DNA reads TGCAGTACCGGGACAGGGAGGAATCAGCCCCAGCATTTT.

This clonotype was detected many times. The V gene is TRBV5-1, the J gene TRBJ2-5; D not resolved. This CDR3 region has 15 residues. CDR1 is SGHRS, CDR2 YFSETQ, per germline. Trimming removed 0 bases from V and 0 bases from J, with 9 bases in between. Written as DNA, the CDR3 is TGCGCCAGCAGCTTGGGTTCAGGTTACCAAGAGACCCAGTACTTC. As protein: CASSLGSGYQETQYF.

In this sample, this clonotype turned up many times. The chain is built from TRBV6-6 and TRBJ2-5; a weak D match, TRBD2 (5 bases). The germline V and J ends were trimmed by 6 bases and 5 bases, with 16 bases remaining between them. This CDR3 has 14 amino acids. CDR1 is MNHNY, CDR2 SVGAGI, per germline (reference sequence). The CDR3 sequence is CASRNTGGRETQYF. For the CDR3, the DNA is TGTGCCAGCAGAAACACCGGCGGGCGGGAGACCCAGTACTTC.

This clonotype was seen ten or more times. The J gene is TRBJ2-1, the V gene TRBV7-8, with TRBD2 matching 7 bases. The CDR3 has 15 amino acids. Trimming at V came to 1 base and at J to 2 bases, leaving 2 bases not matched to a gene. Per germline, CDR1 SGHVS and CDR2 FQNEAQ. CDR3 DNA: TGTGCCAGCAGCTTAGTCGGGGGGACCTACAATGAGCAGTTCTTC. It specifies CASSLVGGTYNEQFF.

This clonotype has a count of ten or more. The chain has TRBV20-1 and TRBJ1-1; possibly TRBD1 for D (6 bases). CDR3 length equals 15 residues. V dropped 2 bases and J dropped 3 bases, with 16 bases sitting between them. CDR1 DFQATT and CDR2 SNEGSKA come from the germline V gene (reference sequence). CDR3 residues: CSARWPTGRDTEAFF. The CDR3 DNA reads as TGCAGTGCTAGATGGCCCACAGGGCGGGACACTGAAGCTTTCTTT.

This clonotype occurred many times. The gene calls are TRBV7-2 and TRBJ1-2, with D perhaps TRBD1 (5 bases). V was shortened by 4 bases and J by 14 bases, with 14 bases between the two germline ends. The CDR3 spans 11 residues. Germline-derived CDR1 and CDR2 are SGHTA and FQGNSA. In DNA form, the CDR3 reads TGTGCCAGCAGCTCAGCCGGGGGAGGGACCTTC. Encoded protein: CASSSAGGGTF.

This clonotype occurred many times. The chain recombines TRBV5-1 with TRBJ2-7, with 8 bases identical to TRBD1. The CDR3 runs 16 residues. The V gene end was trimmed by 3 bases and the J gene end by 5 bases; junction bases not matched to a gene: 13. Per the germline V gene, CDR1 is SGHRS and CDR2 is YFSETQ. The chain's CDR3 is CASSSNPGTGLNEQYF. CDR3 coding DNA: TGCGCCAGCAGCTCTAACCCCGGGACAGGTCTCAACGAGCAGTACTTC.

This clonotype was recorded many times. The chain links TRBV5-1 to TRBJ1-5; D perhaps matches TRBD1 (5 bases). The CDR3 loop spans 15 amino acids. Germline loops: CDR1 SGHRS, CDR2 YFSETQ. Trimming took 0 bases from V and 0 from J, leaving 7 bases between them. CDR3 loop: CASSLVGDSNQPQHF. CDR3 in DNA: TGCGCCAGCAGCTTGGTAGGGGATAGCAATCAGCCCCAGCATTTT.

This clonotype was recorded many times. The gene calls are TRBV7-6 and TRBJ2-3, with no clear D. Between the trimmed V and J ends, which lost 2 bases and 6 bases, there was a span of 9 bases. CDR1 and CDR2 (germline): SGHVS, FNYEAQ. The CDR3 is 13 amino acids. The CDR3 reads CASSLRPDDTQYF. Written as DNA, the CDR3 is TGTGCCAGCAGCTTACGGCCGGACGATACGCAGTATTTT.

This clonotype has a count of ten or more. The chain combines TRBV29-1 with TRBJ1-1, with no clear D. The germline V gene has CDR1 SQVTM and CDR2 ANQGSEA. The V end lost 3 bases, the J end lost 9 bases, and 11 bases lay between the germline ends. The CDR3 length is 11 residues. The CDR3 loop reads CSVDTMGKAFF. The CDR3 DNA is TGCAGCGTTGATACAATGGGTAAAGCTTTCTTT. The full variable domain, with the rest looked up from reference TRBV29-1 and TRBJ1-1, is SAVISQKPSRDICQRGTSLTIQCQVDSQVTMMFWYRQQPGQSLTLIATANQGSEATYESGFVIDKFPISRPNLTFSTLTVSNMSPEDSSIYLCSVDTMGKAFFGQGTRLTVV.

This clonotype was seen ten or more times. V gene TRBV18 combines with J gene TRBJ2-7; weak D call: TRBD1 (6 bases). Germline CDR1 KGHSH, CDR2 LQKENI. The length of the CDR3 is 15 residues. Trimming cost V 1 base and J 2 bases, with 12 bases left between them. The DNA for the CDR3 is TGTGCCAGCTCACCACGGTCCGGACAGCCCTACGAGCAGTACTTC. This encodes CASSPRSGQPYEQYF. The full variable domain, rest sourced from reference TRBV18 and TRBJ2-7, is NAGVMQNPRHLVRRRGQEARLRCSPMKGHSHVYWYRQLPEEGLKFMVYLQKENIIDESGMPKERFSAEFPKEGPSILRIQQVVRGDSAAYFCASSPRSGQPYEQYFGPGTRLTVT.

This clonotype was observed many times. The CDR3 region is CASSPTGLAGGNYEQYF. The DNA for the CDR3 is TGTGCCAGCAGCCCCACGGGACTAGCGGGGGGCAACTACGAGCAGTACTTC. The V call is TRBV7-6, the J call TRBJ2-7, with 15 nucleotides matching TRBD2. Germline CDR1 is SGHVS and CDR2 is FNYEAQ. The V segment lost 5 bases and the J segment 3 bases; nucleotides outside the gene matches: 8. The CDR3 loop spans 17 amino acids.

This clonotype was recorded at least ten times. The CDR3 DNA reads TGTGCCAGCAGCTTATCGGGGAACAATCAGCCCCAGCATTTT. It yields the protein CASSLSGNNQPQHF. V gene TRBV7-9 combines with J gene TRBJ1-5; D not resolved. V shed 2 bases and J shed 3 bases, with 8 bases lying between them. CDR3 size: 14 residues. Germline CDR1 is SEHNR and CDR2 is FQNEAQ (reference sequence).

This clonotype was recorded at least ten times. The V call is TRBV5-1, the J call TRBJ2-7; maybe TRBD2 (7 bases). V lost 4 bases and J 11 bases, leaving 13 bases between the germline ends. Germline assignment: CDR1 SGHRS and CDR2 YFSETQ. The CDR3 runs to 11 residues. CDR3 bases: TGCGCCAGCAGCGTCGGGGGGCCCAAGTACTTC. Amino acids: CASSVGGPKYF.